A single sample is the source of the 13 T cell receptor beta chains below, sequenced in a study of regulatory T cells in long-lasting Graves disease. The sample's time point: newly diagnosed GD, antithyroid drugs for less than 3 months. After RNA was extracted from PBMCs, the TCR library was made from it. The authors built TCR beta libraries using iRepertoire HTBI primers and Arm-PCR of CDR3 regions. TCRdb re-called the multiplex PCR reads through MiXCR, storing one row per CDR3 protein. This table holds 400,000 to 500,000 distinct CDR3 sequences, 15% found once. The same sample was also used in a study of T cells in Graves' hyperthyroidism and ophthalmopathy.

The sample consisted of peripheral blood mononuclear cells (PBMCs), taken at new diagnosis, from a patient treated with antithyroid drugs. The origin of the receptors is a woman under 40 with Graves disease.

This clonotype was seen a handful of times. The rearrangement links TRBV30 to TRBJ2-7; 10 bases align to TRBD2. The CDR3 extends over 13 amino acids. Germline V CDR1 and CDR2: GTSNPN, SVGIG (reference sequence). The V and J ends lost 2 bases and 7 bases, in that order; junction bases with no gene match: 5. This CDR3 reads CAWSPLAGVEQYF. DNA for the CDR3: TGTGCCTGGAGTCCCCTAGCGGGAGTTGAGCAGTACTTC.

This clonotype appeared many times. The rearrangement uses TRBV13 and TRBJ2-7, with D tentatively TRBD1 (6 bases). V lost 0 bases, J lost 1 base, and 7 bases lay in between. Germline CDR1 is PRHDT and CDR2 is FYEKMQ (reference sequence). The CDR3 consists of 14 residues. The DNA of the CDR3 is TGTGCCAGCAGCTTAGGGGACAGATCCTACGAGCAGTACTTC. It encodes CASSLGDRSYEQYF.

The chain combines TRBV20-1 with TRBJ2-7; the match to TRBD1 covers 11 bases. Germline CDR1 and CDR2: DFQATT and SNEGSKA (reference sequence). Trimming at V came to 6 bases and at J to 5 bases, leaving 6 bases not matched to a gene. CDR3 length: 13 residues. The CDR3 spells CSALGQGANEQYF. CDR3 in DNA: TGCAGTGCCCTCGGACAGGGGGCTAACGAGCAGTACTTC.

This clonotype was seen repeatedly, ten times or more. The V and J genes are TRBV29-1 and TRBJ1-3; no firm D call. Deletions cut 3 bases from V and 0 bases from J, with 9 bases between. Germline-derived CDR1 and CDR2 are SQVTM and ANQGSEA. CDR3 length: 14 residues. The DNA of the CDR3 is TGCAGCGTTGATGGGCAGGACTCTGGAAACACCATATATTTT. It is translated as CSVDGQDSGNTIYF. Complete variable domain (other parts from reference TRBV29-1 and TRBJ1-3): SAVISQKPSRDICQRGTSLTIQCQVDSQVTMMFWYRQQPGQSLTLIATANQGSEATYESGFVIDKFPISRPNLTFSTLTVSNMSPEDSSIYLCSVDGQDSGNTIYFGEGSWLTVV.

This clonotype was seen many times. The chain recombines TRBV19 with TRBJ2-7; D may be TRBD2 (6 bases). V shed 9 bases and J shed 5 bases, with 11 bases lying between them. CDR3 length: 11 amino acids. CDR1 is LNHDA and CDR2 is SQIVND in the germline V gene (reference sequence). The chain's CDR3 is CASGDWDEQYF. In DNA, the CDR3 is TGTGCCAGCGGGGACTGGGACGAGCAGTACTTC.

This clonotype was picked up one time. A junction end diverges from the germline sequence, so it may reflect a read error. J is TRBJ2-7 and V is TRBV5-1; D is perhaps TRBD1 or TRBD2 (6 bases each). Per the germline V gene, CDR1 is SGHRS and CDR2 is YFSETQ. This CDR3 comprises 12 residues. The CDR3 DNA reads as TGTGCCAGCGATTGGGGGGCCCACGAGCAGTACTTC. Amino acid sequence: CASDWGAHEQYF. The variable domain in full, with the rest retrieved from reference TRBV5-1 and TRBJ2-7, is KAGVTQTPRYLIKTRGQQVTLSCSPISGHRSVSWYQQTPGQGLQFLFEYFSETQRNKGNFPGRFSGRQFSNSRSEMNVSTLELGDSALYLCASDWGAHEQYFGPGTRLTVT.

The gene calls are TRBV10-1 and TRBJ2-1; maybe TRBD2 (5 bases). This CDR3 region has 14 residues. CDR1 and CDR2 (germline): WNHNN, SYGVQD (reference sequence). The V end lost 0 bases, the J end lost 8 bases, and 11 bases lay between the germline ends. In DNA form, the CDR3 reads TGCGCCAGCAGTGAGTCGGGGATCGGGGATGAGCAGTTCTTC. Its translation: CASSESGIGDEQFF.

This clonotype was picked up many times. The chain couples TRBV5-4 to TRBJ2-1; a possible D gene is TRBD2 (5 bases). CDR1 SGHNT and CDR2 YYREEE come from the germline V gene (reference sequence). This CDR3 contains 16 residues. V was shortened by 0 bases and J by 2 bases, with 12 bases between the two germline ends. Here the CDR3 DNA reads TGTGCCAGCAGCTTGGTCCGGGAAACGCCCTACAATGAGCAGTTCTTC. The encoded protein is CASSLVRETPYNEQFF.

CDR3 protein: CASSEASGILDEQFF. CDR3 in DNA: TGTGCCAGCAGTGAGGCTAGCGGGATTTTGGATGAGCAGTTCTTC. This chain joins TRBV6-1 and TRBJ2-1, with TRBD2 matching 9 bases. This CDR3 spans 15 amino acids. J lost 8 bases, V lost 3 bases, and 8 bases had no gene match. The germline CDR1 and CDR2 sequences are MNHNS and SASEGT.

This clonotype was counted ten times or more. This sequence joins TRBV20-1 and TRBJ2-2, with D possibly TRBD1 on 6 matching bases. The ends were cut back, 8 bases at V and 4 bases at J, with 14 bases in the middle. The CDR3 covers 13 residues. Germline CDR1 reads DFQATT; CDR2 reads SNEGSKA (reference sequence). CDR3 amino acids: CSTRGAGTGELFF. The CDR3 bases are TGCAGTACCAGGGGCGCTGGCACCGGGGAGCTGTTTTTT.

This clonotype was counted at least ten times. V gene TRBV11-3 combines with J gene TRBJ1-2; D may be TRBD1 (5 bases). Germline CDR1 SGHNT, CDR2 YENEEA. The CDR3 has 14 amino acids. Between the trimmed V and J ends, which lost 4 bases and 2 bases, there was a span of 11 bases. CDR3 nucleotide sequence: TGTGCCAGCAGCTCCCCCCGGGACAACTATGGCTACACCTTC. Translation: CASSSPRDNYGYTF.

This clonotype came up a few times. The chain recombines TRBV27 with TRBJ1-5; TRBD1 is a possible D gene (5 bases). The ends were cut back, 3 bases at V and 0 bases at J, with 12 bases in the middle. This CDR3 contains 16 residues. From germline, CDR1 is MNHEY and CDR2 SMNVEV (reference sequence). DNA for the CDR3: TGTGCCAGCAGTTTGGGGGTCCCGTATAGCAATCAGCCCCAGCATTTT. This encodes CASSLGVPYSNQPQHF.

This sequence joins TRBV28 and TRBJ1-5, with D perhaps TRBD1 (6 bases). Trimming cost V 2 bases and J 7 bases, with 18 bases left between them. CDR1 is MDHEN, CDR2 SYDVKM, per germline. This CDR3 has 16 residues. CDR3 protein: CASSLKGRGSYQPQHF. The CDR3 DNA is TGTGCCAGCAGTTTAAAAGGAAGGGGGTCTTACCAGCCCCAGCATTTT.